A selection of T cell receptor beta chains follows, all from one sample in a study of blood T cell repertoires in COVID-19. TCRdb's table, derived via immunoSEQ multiplex PCR, lists solely in-frame clones and lacks some. The sample contains 250,000 to 300,000 clones, roughly nine tenths of which appear only once. Sequencing was performed on peripheral blood. The receptors stem from a woman in her forties or fifties who had recovered from COVID-19. Both conserved end residues are part of each CDR3. Fields, in order: V gene, CDR3 protein.

TRBV9,CASSPRTDRNTEAFF
TRBV5-1,CASSLSGVQNNEQFF
TRBV19,CASSIGDYGYTF
TRBV30,CARNWAGGMYNEQFF
TRBV9,CASSVVEGSTIYF
TRBV30,CAWGVSNEQYF
TRBV29-1,CSVEGQGYGYTF
TRBV19,CASSPRGSGNTIYF
TRBV29-1,CSGLVNTEAFF
TRBV10-3,CAISVGDLGVQYF
TRBV7-8,CASSASHTIYF
TRBV6-2/TRBV6-3,CASSSPRTSGYEQFF
TRBV20-1,CSASAQETQYF
TRBV19,CASSFTTSTDTQYF
TRBV3-1/TRBV3-2,CASSQGPRGQSLSYEQYF
TRBV5-4,CASSSRQRTDTQYF
TRBV9,CASSVVGSGRTGELFF
TRBV9,CASRGLAGDTGELFF
TRBV19,CASSIIGTSGLLYNEQFF
TRBV5-1,CASSPQGSGANVLTF
TRBV11-2,CASSRVRGTEAFF
TRBV28,CASRGEGIGNTIYF
TRBV6-1,CASSERPQGRKGYTF
TRBV28,CASSPSLRQAFF
TRBV5-5,CASSFHDRSSYEQYF
TRBV5-1,CASSSGLGNSPLHF
TRBV13,CASSLANREAFF
TRBV12-5,CASVGDRGDWGYTF
TRBV9,CASSVAVDFSGNTIYF
TRBV10-2,CASSVTGGPQPQHF
TRBV6-6,CASSWKESTEAFF
TRBV7-9,CASSSTGEGTDTQYF
TRBV6-5,CASSYSTGTNTGELFF
TRBV28,CASLQGAGYTF
TRBV3-1/TRBV3-2,CASRGGLRGEKLFF
TRBV15,CATGKGGAGAEAFF
TRBV29-1,CSVDTVVRYNEQFF
TRBV3-1/TRBV3-2,CASSKQDFGYTF
TRBV4-1,CASSLPRDREEKLFF
TRBV4-3,CASSPYTWGERYNEQFF
TRBV19,CASSSALQKDRSEQYF
TRBV19,CASSHRTTSSGNTIYF
TRBV19,CASSSSSYGYTF
TRBV12-5,CASGGGVWGAEAFF
TRBV30,CAWRPTGHSEKLFF
TRBV23-1,CASSQSARGEPEAFF
TRBV5-1,CASSRDRVDGYTF
TRBV7-8,CASTTRPSEGSGANVLTF
TRBV10-3,CAISEGRGPDTQYF
TRBV4-3,CASSQQLAPHSYNEQFF
TRBV7-3,CASSFAGGTDTQYF
TRBV15,CATSREEGVSLSFF